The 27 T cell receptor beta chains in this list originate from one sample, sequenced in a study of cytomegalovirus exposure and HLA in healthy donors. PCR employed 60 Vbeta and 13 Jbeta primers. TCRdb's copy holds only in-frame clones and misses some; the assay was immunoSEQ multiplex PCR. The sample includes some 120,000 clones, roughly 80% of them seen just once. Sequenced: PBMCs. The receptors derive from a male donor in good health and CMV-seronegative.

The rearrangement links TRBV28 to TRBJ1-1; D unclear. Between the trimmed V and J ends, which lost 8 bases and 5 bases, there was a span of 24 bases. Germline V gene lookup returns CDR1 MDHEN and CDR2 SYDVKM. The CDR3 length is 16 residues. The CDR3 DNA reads TGTGCCAGCGAGGGCGGCGTTAGAGGCGGAAGAACTGAAGCTTTCTTT. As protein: CASEGGVRGGRTEAFF.

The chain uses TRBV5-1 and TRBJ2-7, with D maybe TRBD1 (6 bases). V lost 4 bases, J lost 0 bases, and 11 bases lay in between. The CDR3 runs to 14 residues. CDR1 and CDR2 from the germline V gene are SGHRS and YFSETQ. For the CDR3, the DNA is TGCGCCAGCAGCCCGGGACATGGCTCCTACGAGCAGTACTTC. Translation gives CASSPGHGSYEQYF.

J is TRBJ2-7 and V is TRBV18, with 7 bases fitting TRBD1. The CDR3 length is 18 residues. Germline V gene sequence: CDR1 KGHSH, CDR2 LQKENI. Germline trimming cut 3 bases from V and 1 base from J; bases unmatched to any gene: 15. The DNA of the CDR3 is TGTGCCAGCTCACCTGTCGAGGGGGCCAAAGTCGGTTCCTACGAGCAGTACTTC. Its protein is CASSPVEGAKVGSYEQYF.

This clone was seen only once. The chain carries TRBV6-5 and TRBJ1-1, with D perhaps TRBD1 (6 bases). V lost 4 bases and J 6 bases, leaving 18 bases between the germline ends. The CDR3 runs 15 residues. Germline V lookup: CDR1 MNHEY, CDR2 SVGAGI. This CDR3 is CASSSGAGGRAEAFF. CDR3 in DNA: TGTGCCAGCAGTTCGGGGGCGGGGGGCAGAGCTGAAGCTTTCTTT.

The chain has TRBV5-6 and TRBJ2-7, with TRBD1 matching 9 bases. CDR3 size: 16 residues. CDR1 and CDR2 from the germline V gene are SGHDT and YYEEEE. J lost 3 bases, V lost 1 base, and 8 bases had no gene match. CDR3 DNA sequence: TGTGCCAGCAGCTTGTATCAACAGGGGGCTGTCTACGAGCAGTACTTC. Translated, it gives CASSLYQQGAVYEQYF.

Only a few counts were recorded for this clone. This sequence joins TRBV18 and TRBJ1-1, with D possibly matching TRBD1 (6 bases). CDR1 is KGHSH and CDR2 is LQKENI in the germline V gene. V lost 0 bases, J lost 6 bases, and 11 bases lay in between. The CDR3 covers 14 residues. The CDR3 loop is CASSPPTGTSEAFF. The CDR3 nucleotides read TGTGCCAGCTCACCACCCACCGGGACATCTGAAGCTTTCTTT.

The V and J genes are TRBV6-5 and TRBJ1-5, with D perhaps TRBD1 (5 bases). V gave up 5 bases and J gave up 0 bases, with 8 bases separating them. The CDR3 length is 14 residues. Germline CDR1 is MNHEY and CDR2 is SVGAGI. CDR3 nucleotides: TGTGCCAGCAGTCGGGGGGATAGCAATCAGCCCCAGCATTTT. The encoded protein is CASSRGDSNQPQHF.

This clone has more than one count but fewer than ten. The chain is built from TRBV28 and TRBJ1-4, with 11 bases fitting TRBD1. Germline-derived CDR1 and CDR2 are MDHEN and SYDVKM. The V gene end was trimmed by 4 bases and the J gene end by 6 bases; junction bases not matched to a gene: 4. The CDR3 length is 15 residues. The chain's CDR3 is CASSSMGQGDEKLFF. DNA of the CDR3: TGTGCCAGCAGTTCCATGGGACAGGGGGATGAAAAACTGTTTTTT.

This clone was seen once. The CDR3 spells CASSLREGFYNEQFF. CDR3 in DNA: TGCGCCAGCAGCTTGCGGGAGGGATTCTACAATGAGCAGTTCTTC. This sequence joins TRBV5-1 and TRBJ2-1; 8 bases map to TRBD2. Germline CDR1 is SGHRS and CDR2 is YFSETQ. J lost 3 bases, V lost 1 base, and 3 bases had no gene match. The CDR3 extends over 15 amino acids. Full variable domain (missing parts from reference TRBV5-1 and TRBJ2-1): KAGVTQTPRYLIKTRGQQVTLSCSPISGHRSVSWYQQTPGQGLQFLFEYFSETQRNKGNFPGRFSGRQFSNSRSEMNVSTLELGDSALYLCASSLREGFYNEQFFGPGTRLTVL.

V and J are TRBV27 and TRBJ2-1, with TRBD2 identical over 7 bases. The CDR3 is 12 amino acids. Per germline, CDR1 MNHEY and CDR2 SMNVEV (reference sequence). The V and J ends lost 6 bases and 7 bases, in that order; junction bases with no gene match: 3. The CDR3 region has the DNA TGTGCCAGCAGGGCAGCGGGGAATGAGCAGTTCTTC. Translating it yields CASRAAGNEQFF.

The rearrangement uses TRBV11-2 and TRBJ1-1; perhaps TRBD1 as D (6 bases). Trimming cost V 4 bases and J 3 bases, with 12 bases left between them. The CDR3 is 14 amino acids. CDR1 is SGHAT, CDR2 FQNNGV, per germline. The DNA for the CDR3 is TGTGCCAGCAGCTCTCCGGGGGGCGACACTGAAGCTTTCTTT. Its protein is CASSSPGGDTEAFF.

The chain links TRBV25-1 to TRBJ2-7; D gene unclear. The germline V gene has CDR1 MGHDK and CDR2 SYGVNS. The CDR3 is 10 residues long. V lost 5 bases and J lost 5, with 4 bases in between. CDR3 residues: CASSRDEQYF. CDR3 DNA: TGTGCCAGCAGTCGGGACGAGCAGTACTTC.

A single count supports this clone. The CDR3 DNA reads TGTGCCATCAGTGGACAGTTGGAAGGCTACACCTTC. Translated: CAISGQLEGYTF. V and J are TRBV10-3 and TRBJ1-2, with D tentatively TRBD1 (5 bases). Germline assignment: CDR1 ENHRY and CDR2 SYGVKD. There are 12 residues in the CDR3. V gave up 4 bases and J gave up 8 bases, with 11 bases separating them.

The CDR3 spells CASSLGTGGLYNEQFF. In nucleotides, the CDR3 is TGTGCCAGCAGTTTGGGGACAGGGGGCTTATACAATGAGCAGTTCTTC. V is TRBV7-8 and J is TRBJ2-1; 12 nucleotides align to TRBD1. Trimming cost V 6 bases and J 4 bases; bases outside gene matches: 7. There are 16 residues in the CDR3. Germline V gene lookup returns CDR1 SGHVS and CDR2 FQNEAQ. The complete variable domain, with remaining parts taken from reference TRBV7-8 and TRBJ2-1, reads GAGVSQSPRYKVAKRGQDVALRCDPISGHVSLFWYQQALGQGPEFLTYFQNEAQLDKSGLPSDRFFAERPEGSVSTLKIQRTQQEDSAVYLCASSLGTGGLYNEQFFGPGTRLTVL.

CDR3 protein: CASSPGGRQETQYF. The CDR3 DNA is TGTGCCAGCAGCCCAGGGGGGAGGCAAGAGACCCAGTACTTC. This rearrangement joins TRBV7-2 to TRBJ2-5, with a possible D match to TRBD1 (7 bases). CDR1 and CDR2 (germline): SGHTA, FQGNSA. The CDR3 spans 14 residues. Trimming took off 5 bases at V and 2 bases at J, with 12 bases between the two ends.

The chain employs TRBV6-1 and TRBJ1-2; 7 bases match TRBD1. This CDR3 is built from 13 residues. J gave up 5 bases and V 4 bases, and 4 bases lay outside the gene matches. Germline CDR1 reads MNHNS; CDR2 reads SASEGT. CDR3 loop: CASSVRDRYGYTF. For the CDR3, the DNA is TGTGCCAGCAGTGTTAGGGACAGATATGGCTACACCTTC.

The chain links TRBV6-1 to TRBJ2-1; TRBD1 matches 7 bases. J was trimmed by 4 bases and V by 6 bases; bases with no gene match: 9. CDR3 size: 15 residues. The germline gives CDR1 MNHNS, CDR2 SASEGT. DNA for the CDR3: TGTGCCAGCAGGGGAAACAGGGGTACGTACAATGAGCAGTTCTTC. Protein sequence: CASRGNRGTYNEQFF.

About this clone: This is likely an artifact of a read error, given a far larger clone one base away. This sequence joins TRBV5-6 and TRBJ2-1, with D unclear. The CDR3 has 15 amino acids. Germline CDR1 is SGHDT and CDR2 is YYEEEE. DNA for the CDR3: TGTGCCAGCAGCTTGTTCTTCGGCTCCTACAATGAGCGGTTCTTC. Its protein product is CASSLFFGSYNERFF.

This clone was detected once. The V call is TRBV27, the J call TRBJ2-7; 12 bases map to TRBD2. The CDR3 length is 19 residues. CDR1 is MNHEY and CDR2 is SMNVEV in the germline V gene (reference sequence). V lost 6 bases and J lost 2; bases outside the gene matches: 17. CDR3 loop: CASRPTQTASSGGAYEQYF. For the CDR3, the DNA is TGTGCCAGCAGACCAACCCAAACCGCCTCTAGCGGGGGGGCCTACGAGCAGTACTTC.

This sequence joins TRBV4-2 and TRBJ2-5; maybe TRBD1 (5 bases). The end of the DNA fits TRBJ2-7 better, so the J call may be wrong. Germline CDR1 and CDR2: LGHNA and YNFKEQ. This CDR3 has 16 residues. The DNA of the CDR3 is TGTGCCAGCAGCCAAGGTGGACACTACATATCCTACGAGCAGTACTTC. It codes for CASSQGGHYISYEQYF.

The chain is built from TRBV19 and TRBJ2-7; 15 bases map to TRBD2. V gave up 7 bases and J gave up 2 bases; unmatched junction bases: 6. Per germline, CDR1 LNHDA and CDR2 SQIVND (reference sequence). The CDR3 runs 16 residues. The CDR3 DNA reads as TGTGCCAGTACCCGGACTAGCGGGAGGGTTCCCTACGAGCAGTACTTC. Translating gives CASTRTSGRVPYEQYF.

This chain's CDR3 is CASSQETSGRGTDTQYF. The CDR3 bases are TGTGCCAGCAGCCAGGAAACTAGCGGGAGGGGCACAGATACGCAGTATTTT. This rearrangement joins TRBV4-2 to TRBJ2-3; 13 bases are shared with TRBD2. The CDR3 sequence is 17 residues long. J was trimmed by 1 base and V by 3 bases; bases with no gene match: 4. The germline V gene has CDR1 LGHNA and CDR2 YNFKEQ.

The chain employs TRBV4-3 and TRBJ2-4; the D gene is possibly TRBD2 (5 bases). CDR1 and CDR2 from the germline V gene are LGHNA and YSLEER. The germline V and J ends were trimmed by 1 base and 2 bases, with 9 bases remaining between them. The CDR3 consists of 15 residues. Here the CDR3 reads CASSQGPGSKNIQYF. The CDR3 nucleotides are TGCGCCAGCAGCCAAGGACCGGGATCCAAAAACATTCAGTACTTC.

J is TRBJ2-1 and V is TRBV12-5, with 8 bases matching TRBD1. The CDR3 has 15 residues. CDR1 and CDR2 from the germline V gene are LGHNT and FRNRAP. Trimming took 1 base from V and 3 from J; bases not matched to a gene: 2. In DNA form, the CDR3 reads TGTGCTAGTGGTTTGGGACAGGGGAACTACAATGAGCAGTTCTTC. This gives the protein CASGLGQGNYNEQFF.

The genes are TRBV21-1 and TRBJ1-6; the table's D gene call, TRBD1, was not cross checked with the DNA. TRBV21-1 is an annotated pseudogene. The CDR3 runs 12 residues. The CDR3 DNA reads TGTGCCAGGGCAATAGGGGATTCACCCCTCCACTTT. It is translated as CARAIGDSPLHF.

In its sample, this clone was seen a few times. CDR3 nucleotides: TGTGCCAGCTCACCACTTCCGGGACAGGGCTACGAGCAGTACTTC. This encodes CASSPLPGQGYEQYF. The chain couples TRBV18 to TRBJ2-7; 9 positions match TRBD1. V lost 1 base, J lost 3 bases, and 4 bases stayed unmatched. The CDR3 runs 15 residues. Germline V gives CDR1 KGHSH, CDR2 LQKENI. Variable domain in full (rest from reference TRBV18 and TRBJ2-7): NAGVMQNPRHLVRRRGQEARLRCSPMKGHSHVYWYRQLPEEGLKFMVYLQKENIIDESGMPKERFSAEFPKEGPSILRIQQVVRGDSAAYFCASSPLPGQGYEQYFGPGTRLTVT.

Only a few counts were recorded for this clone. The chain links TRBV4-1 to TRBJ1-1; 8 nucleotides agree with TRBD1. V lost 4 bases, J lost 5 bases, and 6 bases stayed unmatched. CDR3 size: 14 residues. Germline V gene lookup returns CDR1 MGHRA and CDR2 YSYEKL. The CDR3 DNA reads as TGCGCCAGCAGCCCACGGACAGGGAGGACTGAAGCTTTCTTT. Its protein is CASSPRTGRTEAFF.